This T cell receptor beta chain was obtained from a study of shared clonotypes between healthy human individuals. V was clipped by 3 bases and J by 6 bases, with 9 bases between them. CDR3 length equals 13 residues. Germline loops: CDR1 ENHRY, CDR2 SYGVKD. With respect to this clone: What it binds is not known.

Study-level findings and limits: Incompleteness in sorted-subset sequencing, despite large depth, was shown by rarefaction. Estimated richness values were generally larger in naive subsets than in memory subsets.

Naive CD8 cells were CD45RO-negative, positively selected for CCR7, excluding terminally differentiated effector memory CD45RA+ cells. The donor cohort consisted entirely of Caucasian adults residing in Nashville, Tennessee. Libraries were prepared by immunoSEQ multiplex PCR; TCRdb keeps only in-frame clonotypes and omits some of them. The table shows around 610,000 clones, with roughly 95% occurring only once. This chain connects TRBV10-3 to TRBJ1-5, with TRBD1 as a possible D gene (6 bases). The sequence was collected from a woman in her thirties in good health. Material for sequencing was naive CD8+ T cells sorted from blood. CDR3 nucleotide sequence: TGTGCCATCAGTGATGAGGACAGTCAGCCCCAGCATTTT. Its protein is CAISDEDSQPQHF.